What follows is one T cell receptor beta chain and its context. What it recognizes is unknown. The data derive from a study of a mutant IDH1 vaccine in newly diagnosed glioma. At the level of the study: Earlier treatment was radiotherapy, temozolomide, or both, with most getting both.

CDR3 length: 16 residues. Deletions cut 4 bases from V and 1 base from J, with 17 bases between. The germline gives CDR1 SGHVS, CDR2 FQNEAQ. Only in-frame clones appear in the TCRdb table, and some are missing; sequencing was by immunoSEQ multiplex PCR. The sample has tens of thousands of clones; 75% to 80% are singletons. Indicated time point: week 5, during vaccination. Every vaccine dose comprised 300 ug of mutant IDH1 20-mer peptide plus topical imiquimod. Study-wide findings and caveats: Across multiple MHC alleles, 93.3% of patients had vaccine-induced responses. The authors found pseudoprogression apparently unrelated to changes in top peripheral T cell clonotypes.

V gene TRBV7-8 combines with J gene TRBJ2-7, with D perhaps being TRBD1 or TRBD2 (7 bases each). This specimen was PBMCs, taken from a glioma patient whose treatment included an IDH1 peptide vaccine. This receptor was identified in a man aged 35 to 55 with glioma. The CDR3 region has the DNA TGTGCCAGCAGCTGGGGTCCAGGGGGGGAATCCTACGAGCAGTACTTC. Its protein is CASSWGPGGESYEQYF.